Listed below are T cell receptor beta chains from one sample, sequenced in a study of blood T cell repertoires in COVID-19. The repertoire was sequenced with immunoSEQ multiplex PCR; TCRdb's copy has only in-frame clones and lacks some. The data show around 140,000 clones, 70% to 90% seen once. The specimen sequenced was PBMCs or T cells enriched from blood (not recorded which). The receptor set was obtained from a man in his fifties who had recovered from COVID-19. CDR3s include the opening cysteine and the closing phenylalanine or tryptophan. A D gene is named only where the DNA matches it firmly. Rows may omit the clone size; those that give it use once, few, many or a size class.

D gene: TRBD1
V gene: TRBV13
clone size: .
J gene: TRBJ1-6
CDR3 DNA: TGTGCCAGCAGCGCACAGGGGGTAGGGTCACCCCTCCACTTT
CDR3 protein: CASSAQGVGSPLHF

D gene: .
V gene: TRBV19
clone size: .
J gene: TRBJ1-2
CDR3 DNA: TGTGCCAGTAGTATAGTGTCACGTCCGGCTAACTATGGCTACACCTTC
CDR3 protein: CASSIVSRPANYGYTF

D gene: TRBD1
V gene: TRBV5-1
clone size: .
J gene: TRBJ1-4
CDR3 DNA: TGCGCCAGCAGCTCTGGGGACAGGGGGGCAAAACTGTTTTTT
CDR3 protein: CASSSGDRGAKLFF

D gene: TRBD1
V gene: TRBV5-6
clone size: .
J gene: TRBJ1-5
CDR3 DNA: TGTGCCAGCAGCTTTGGCCGGGACAGATATAGCAATCAGCCCCAGCATTTT
CDR3 protein: CASSFGRDRYSNQPQHF

D gene: TRBD2
V gene: TRBV10-3
clone size: .
J gene: TRBJ2-1
CDR3 DNA: TGTGCCATCAGTGAGGTTCCGACTAGCGGGGGCCCCGGTAGCTCCTACAATGAGCAGTTCTTC
CDR3 protein: CAISEVPTSGGPGSSYNEQFF

D gene: TRBD1
V gene: TRBV6-6
clone size: .
J gene: TRBJ1-2
CDR3 DNA: TGTGCCAGCAGATCTTCCTCAGGGGGCTATGGCTACACCTTC
CDR3 protein: CASRSSSGGYGYTF

D gene: TRBD2
V gene: TRBV7-2
clone size: .
J gene: TRBJ2-2
CDR3 DNA: TGTGCCAGCCCGGGGGGGTTTAACACCGGGGAGCTGTTTTTT
CDR3 protein: CASPGGFNTGELFF

D gene: TRBD1
V gene: TRBV2
clone size: .
J gene: TRBJ1-5
CDR3 DNA: TGTGCCAGCAGTGGGCAGGGGGCTGGCAATCAGCCCCAGCATTTT
CDR3 protein: CASSGQGAGNQPQHF

D gene: .
V gene: TRBV28
clone size: once
J gene: TRBJ1-1
CDR3 DNA: TGTGCCAGCAGCCCCGTTGTCCACACTGAAGCTTTCTTT
CDR3 protein: CASSPVVHTEAFF

D gene: TRBD1
V gene: TRBV5-1
clone size: .
J gene: TRBJ1-4
CDR3 DNA: TGCGCCAGCAGACCAGGACAGGGGAATGAAAAACTGTTTTTT
CDR3 protein: CASRPGQGNEKLFF

D gene: TRBD1
V gene: TRBV30
clone size: .
J gene: TRBJ1-2
CDR3 DNA: TGTGCCTGGAGTGTAAGGGACAGGGGGCGATTATTCTATGGCTACACCTTC
CDR3 protein: CAWSVRDRGRLFYGYTF

D gene: .
V gene: TRBV6-1
clone size: .
J gene: TRBJ2-4
CDR3 DNA: TGTGCCAGCAGTGAGCGGGCATCGAGGGCGAAAAACATTCAGTACTTC
CDR3 protein: CASSERASRAKNIQYF

D gene: TRBD1
V gene: TRBV7-9
clone size: .
J gene: TRBJ1-1
CDR3 DNA: TGTGCCAGCAGTCTGACAGGGGGTCACACTGAAGCTTTCTTT
CDR3 protein: CASSLTGGHTEAFF

D gene: .
V gene: TRBV7-2
clone size: .
J gene: TRBJ2-3
CDR3 DNA: TGTGCCAGCAGCTTAGCTGGCCCCACAGATACGCAGTATTTT
CDR3 protein: CASSLAGPTDTQYF

D gene: .
V gene: TRBV9
clone size: few
J gene: TRBJ1-2
CDR3 DNA: TGTGCCAGCAGCGCGGAGCAGGGGAGCTATGGCTACACCTTC
CDR3 protein: CASSAEQGSYGYTF

D gene: .
V gene: TRBV11-2
clone size: .
J gene: TRBJ2-2
CDR3 DNA: TGTGCCAGCAGCCGCGGTCTGGCAGGGGCGTCCGGCGGGGAGCTGTTTTTT
CDR3 protein: CASSRGLAGASGGELFF

D gene: TRBD1
V gene: TRBV5-1
clone size: .
J gene: TRBJ1-2
CDR3 DNA: TGCGCCAGCAGCACCAACAGGGGGAACTATGGCTACACCTTC
CDR3 protein: CASSTNRGNYGYTF

D gene: TRBD1
V gene: TRBV6-5
clone size: .
J gene: TRBJ1-5
CDR3 DNA: TGTGCCAGCAGTCCCGACAGGGGAGGGGCTCAGCCCCAGCATTTT
CDR3 protein: CASSPDRGGAQPQHF